This T cell receptor beta chain was retrieved from a study of T-cell memory formation after mild COVID-19. Overall study findings and caveats: Confirmation was lacking for SARS-CoV-2 specificity of second-wave clones that peaked on day 37.

This clonotype has more than one count but fewer than ten. Its cognate antigen is unknown. The 5'RACE method, run with constant-segment primers, produced TCR alpha and TCR beta cDNA libraries (carrying sample barcodes and UMIs). TCRdb redid the calling of the 5' RACE reads with MiXCR, one entry per CDR3 protein. The table records under 250,000 distinct CDR3 sequences, 8% to 9.5% of them present only once. CDR1 MGHRA and CDR2 YSYEKL come from the germline V gene. Trimming shortened V by 4 bases and J by 0 bases, and 15 bases separated the two germline ends. This CDR3 is built from 16 residues. The origin of this receptor is a man between 18 and 35 years old who had mild COVID-19 (a few samples of this study predate the infection). Cell type and time point are not known. The chain employs TRBV4-1 and TRBJ1-1, with no clear D. What was sequenced was PBMCs or a T cell subset sorted from them (not recorded which). The DNA of the CDR3 is TGCGCCAGCAGCCGGAGAGACAAGAGTATGAACACTGAAGCTTTCTTT. Its protein is CASSRRDKSMNTEAFF.